Described below is a single T cell receptor beta chain sequence and its context. Arm-PCR of CDR3 regions and iRepertoire HTBI primers were the basis on which TCR beta libraries were built. TCRdb re-derived calls from the multiplex PCR reads in MiXCR, one entry per CDR3 protein. Among 300,000 to 500,000 distinct CDR3 sequences listed, about 20% were seen once. The record originates from a study of regulatory T cells in long-lasting Graves disease. Trimming cost V 4 bases and J 7 bases, with 18 bases left between them. CDR3 size: 14 residues. The germline V gene has CDR1 SGHRS and CDR2 YFSETQ. As for time point: persistent/refractory GD, antithyroid drugs over 5 years with positive TRAb. Following extraction of RNA from PBMCs, that RNA was used to make the TCR library.

The sample was peripheral blood mononuclear cells (PBMCs), taken when the disease was refractory, from a patient treated with antithyroid drugs. This rearrangement joins TRBV5-1 to TRBJ2-7; D may be TRBD1 (5 bases). The receptor's source is a female donor with Graves disease. CDR3 sequence: CASSVDKGPPEQYF. CDR3 DNA sequence: TGCGCCAGCAGCGTGGACAAGGGCCCTCCGGAGCAGTACTTC. Drawing the rest from reference TRBV5-1 and TRBJ2-7, the complete variable domain is KAGVTQTPRYLIKTRGQQVTLSCSPISGHRSVSWYQQTPGQGLQFLFEYFSETQRNKGNFPGRFSGRQFSNSRSEMNVSTLELGDSALYLCASSVDKGPPEQYFGPGTRLTVT.